This T cell receptor (beta chain) was sequenced in a study of blood T cell repertoires in COVID-19 (TCRdb year 2020). About the study as a whole: Samples from collaborators originated in the United States, Italy and Spain and spanned both the acute and convalescent phases of COVID-19. The samples were drawn from two sources: the first 160 participants of the ongoing ImmuneRACE study, and fewer than 1,500 subjects contributed by 6 global collaborators. The prospective study material was composed of cDNA or gDNA derived from T cells, B-cell-depleted T cells, or PBMCs. Deeply sampled blood TCRbeta repertoires from subjects exposed to, actively infected with, or recovered from COVID-19 were included in the dataset. The repertoires were made available in a free public database intended to serve as a resource for research on the immune response to SARS-CoV-2. Where HLA class I and class II types were available, the types were taken from metadata supplied by the sample provider, not from assay-based typing. Nearly every sample came with metadata listing a de-identified subject ID, COVID-19 status, age in years and sex.

What the authors observed across the whole study: The quantity of clinical and demographic metadata differed by source and by participant and was supplied without curation.

The collaborating institutions used their own protocols to collect whole blood in K2EDTA tubes. For TCRbeta analysis, collaborator samples were shipped as frozen whole blood, as isolated PBMCs, or as DNA extracted from either sample type. The immunoSEQ Assay, a bias-controlled multiplex PCR, was used to amplify TCRbeta CDR3 regions from genomic DNA. The original methods were these. Within the assay, amplification of reference gene primers was used to estimate how many nucleated cells each sample contained. Sequence reads were collapsed and filtered to measure the absolute abundance of every unique TCRbeta CDR3 rearrangement. For each sample, productive Simpson clonality was calculated as the square root of Simpson's diversity index across productive rearrangements. Entries here come from immuneACCESS through TCRdb and include only in-frame sequences with V and J called. Some clones fail to appear in such tables; in the studies checked, an unresolved V gene covers under half of the shortfall, and the cause of the remainder is unknown. V and J calls and clone size are given by that table; D and trimming were obtained from the DNA. The sample table records approximately 35,000 clones; more than 65% of these occur just once. Together, the top ten hold about 14% of the sample.

Comment on this clone: No antigen is known for it. No clone much larger than this one lies a single base away; base qualities are absent.

The sequenced sample was peripheral blood. This sequence originates from a human donor in a cohort sampled during active COVID-19.

The CDR3: CASSKAGGLGGELFF. The nucleotide sequence is TGCGCCAGCAGTAAAGCGGGGGGGCTTGGCGGGGAGCTGTTTTTT. The rearranged segments are TRBV10-2 and TRBJ2-2; 10 of the junction bases match TRBD2. From V the trimming removes 5 bases and from J it removes 7 bases, while the gene matches leave 7 bases of the junction unaccounted for. Taken from cysteine to phenylalanine, the CDR3 has 15 residues. Kept here is only the CDR3 DNA, which spans 45 bases and is read in frame from base 1. In the germline V gene, CDR1 corresponds to WSHSY and CDR2 to SAAADI.